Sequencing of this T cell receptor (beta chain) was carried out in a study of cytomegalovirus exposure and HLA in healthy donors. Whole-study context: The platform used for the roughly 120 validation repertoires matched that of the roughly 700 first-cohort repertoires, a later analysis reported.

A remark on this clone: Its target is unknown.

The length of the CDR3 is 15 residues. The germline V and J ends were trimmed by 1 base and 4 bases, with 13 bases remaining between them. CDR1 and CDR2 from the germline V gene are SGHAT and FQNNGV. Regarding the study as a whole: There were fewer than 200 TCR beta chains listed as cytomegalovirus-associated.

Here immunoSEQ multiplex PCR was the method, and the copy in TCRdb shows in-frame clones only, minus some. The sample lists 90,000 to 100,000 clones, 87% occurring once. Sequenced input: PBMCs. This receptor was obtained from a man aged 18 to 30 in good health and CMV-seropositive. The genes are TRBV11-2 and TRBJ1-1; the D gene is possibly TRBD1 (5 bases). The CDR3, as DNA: TGTGCCAGCAGCTTAGCTTCCGGGGGAGGCACTGAAGCTTTCTTT. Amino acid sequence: CASSLASGGGTEAFF.